One and the same sample provided the 22 T cell receptor beta chains below, sequenced in a study of blood T cell repertoires in COVID-19 (dated by TCRdb to about 2020). Libraries were made using the immunoSEQ multiplex PCR assay. TCRdb took over this immuneACCESS table, retaining in-frame rearrangements with V and J assigned. Such tables are incomplete; in checked studies, under half of the missing clones stem from an unresolved V gene, and the remainder is unexplained. A total of roughly 410,000 clones appear in this sample, around 90% of them only once. More than 1% of the sample lies in the top ten. The sequenced sample consisted of peripheral blood. The receptors come from a man aged 35-49 years with acute or convalescent COVID-19.

The chain combines TRBV4-1 with TRBJ1-2, with D possibly being TRBD1 (6 bases). The CDR3 is 14 amino acids. Trimming left V 3 bases short and J 4 bases short, with 12 bases between. Germline-derived CDR1 and CDR2 are MGHRA and YSYEKL. The CDR3 protein is CASSQEGQTYGYTF. In DNA, the CDR3 is TGCGCCAGCAGCCAGGAAGGACAGACCTATGGCTACACCTTC.

This clone has a single count. The chain couples TRBV2 to TRBJ2-7; D perhaps matches TRBD1 (6 bases). Looked up from germline, CDR1 is SNHLY and CDR2 is FYNNEI. The CDR3 is made up of 14 amino acids. Trimming shortened V by 7 bases and J by 3 bases, and 16 bases separated the two germline ends. For the CDR3, the DNA is TGTGCCAGCAAAAGGGGACAACTCCTCTACGAGCAGTACTTC. It yields the protein CASKRGQLLYEQYF.

The chain recombines TRBV6-5 with TRBJ2-2; 7 bases map to TRBD1. The CDR3 spans 14 residues. The germline V gene encodes CDR1 MNHEY and CDR2 SVGAGI. The V gene end was trimmed by 8 bases and the J gene end by 3 bases; junction bases not matched to a gene: 6. Here the CDR3 reads CASQGQTYTGELFF. The CDR3 DNA sequence: TGTGCCAGCCAGGGACAGACATACACCGGGGAGCTGTTTTTT.

The genes are TRBV4-1 and TRBJ2-4; 7 positions agree with TRBD2. CDR1 is MGHRA and CDR2 is YSYEKL in the germline V gene. This CDR3 comprises 15 residues. V lost 0 bases and J lost 4; bases outside the gene matches: 3. Here the CDR3 DNA reads TGCGCCAGCAGCCAAGATGGTAGCGGGAAAAACATTCAGTACTTC. Translating it yields CASSQDGSGKNIQYF.

The gene calls are TRBV7-9 and TRBJ2-7, with D possibly being TRBD2 (5 bases). Looked up from germline, CDR1 is SEHNR and CDR2 is FQNEAQ (reference sequence). The CDR3 runs 14 residues. The germline V and J ends were trimmed by 5 bases and 2 bases, with 13 bases remaining between them. The CDR3 DNA is TGTGCCAGCAGCACCGGGATGAGGCCCTACGAGCAGTACTTC. Its protein product is CASSTGMRPYEQYF.

The chain is built from TRBV6-5 and TRBJ1-1, with D possibly being TRBD1 (5 bases). Per the germline V gene, CDR1 is MNHEY and CDR2 is SVGAGI. The CDR3 runs 13 residues. The CDR3 loop reads CGSRAGPHTEAFF. CDR3 bases: TGTGGGTCTCGGGCAGGGCCCCACACTGAAGCTTTCTTT.

This chain joins TRBV9 and TRBJ1-3; D is unclear. Trimming pared 3 bases from V and 0 bases from J, leaving 4 bases between. The CDR3 contains 13 residues. Germline values: CDR1 SGDLS, CDR2 YYNGEE. The CDR3 loop reads CASSANSGNTIYF. Written as DNA, the CDR3 is TGTGCCAGCAGCGCAAACTCTGGAAACACCATATATTTT.

This clone was picked up a small number of times. Other DNA sequences in this specimen translate into the identical CDR3. The chain couples TRBV11-1 to TRBJ2-7; TRBD1 agrees at 10 bases. V was pared by 3 bases and J by 2 bases, with 1 base of the junction left unmatched. Germline CDR1 reads SGHAT; CDR2 reads FQDESV (reference sequence). CDR3 length: 14 residues. The DNA of the CDR3 is TGTGCCAGCAGCTTGGGGACAGGGGCCTACGAGCAGTACTTC. This codes for CASSLGTGAYEQYF.

The chain carries TRBV28 and TRBJ1-1; a possible D gene is TRBD1 (6 bases). The CDR3 runs to 16 residues. Trimming pared 5 bases from V and 3 bases from J, leaving 19 bases between. From germline, CDR1 is MDHEN and CDR2 SYDVKM. Written as DNA, the CDR3 is TGTGCCAGCAGTGAGGAGGTCGTGGCAGGGGACACTGAAGCTTTCTTT. Amino acids: CASSEEVVAGDTEAFF. The full variable domain, its missing parts supplied by reference TRBV28 and TRBJ1-1, is DVKVTQSSRYLVKRTGEKVFLECVQDMDHENMFWYRQDPGLGLRLIYFSYDVKMKEKGDIPEGYSVSREKKERFSLILESASTNQTSMYLCASSEEVVAGDTEAFFGQGTRLTVV.

The chain couples TRBV12-3 or TRBV12-4 to TRBJ2-3; TRBD2 might be the D (5 bases). The CDR3 sequence is 11 residues long. Trimming shortened V by 8 bases and J by 6 bases, and 9 bases separated the two germline ends. The CDR3 nucleotides are TGTGCCAGCTCCGGGGAGGATACGCAGTATTTT. As protein: CASSGEDTQYF.

The table lists this clone with a count of one. Different DNA sequences within this sample yield the same CDR3. This chain joins TRBV11-2 and TRBJ2-1; D not resolved. The CDR3 is 15 amino acids. V lost 0 bases to trimming and J lost 0 bases, with 6 bases between them. CDR1 and CDR2 from the germline V gene are SGHAT and FQNNGV. CDR3: CASSLDRGSYNEQFF. CDR3 DNA: TGTGCCAGCAGCTTAGATCGAGGCTCCTACAATGAGCAGTTCTTC.

The J gene is TRBJ2-2, the V gene TRBV27, with TRBD2 matching 13 bases. The ends lost 7 bases at V and 6 bases at J; junction bases unmatched: 2. Germline V lookup: CDR1 MNHEY, CDR2 SMNVEV (reference sequence). This CDR3 has 14 amino acids. CDR3: CASTGTSGAGELFF. The CDR3, as DNA: TGTGCCAGCACAGGGACTAGCGGGGCCGGGGAGCTGTTTTTT.

A remark on this clone: Other DNA sequences of this sample code for an identical CDR3. V and J are TRBV18 and TRBJ1-1, with D perhaps matching TRBD1 (6 bases). The V and J ends lost 6 bases and 8 bases respectively, with 13 bases between them. Germline-derived CDR1 and CDR2 are KGHSH and LQKENI. CDR3 length equals 12 residues. The CDR3 here is CASSPDSTEAFF. For the CDR3, the DNA is TGTGCCAGCTCGCCGGACAGCACCGAAGCTTTCTTT.

The chain employs TRBV9 and TRBJ2-1, with 9 bases aligning to TRBD2. With V trimmed by 0 bases and J by 6 bases, 4 bases remained unmatched. This CDR3 spans 15 amino acids. Germline V gene data show CDR1 as SGDLS and CDR2 as YYNGEE. This chain's CDR3 is CASSVEGLAPNEQFF. CDR3 in DNA: TGTGCCAGCAGCGTAGAGGGACTAGCTCCCAATGAGCAGTTCTTC.

The rearrangement links TRBV10-3 to TRBJ1-2; tentative D call: TRBD1 (5 bases). V was cut by 3 bases and J by 5 bases, with 16 bases left in between. CDR1 is ENHRY and CDR2 is SYGVKD in the germline V gene. The CDR3 is 15 amino acids. The CDR3 here is CAISESDKGRYGYTF. Written as DNA, the CDR3 is TGTGCCATCAGTGAAAGTGATAAGGGGCGTTATGGCTACACCTTC.

The J gene is TRBJ2-1, the V gene TRBV7-2, with TRBD2 identical over 9 bases. Germline V gene sequence: CDR1 SGHTA, CDR2 FQGNSA. The CDR3 has 16 amino acids. The junction had 6 bases not matched to a gene; V was cut back by 1 base and J by 5 bases. The CDR3 here is CASSLGSSGGNNEQFF. In DNA form, the CDR3 reads TGTGCCAGCAGCTTAGGATCCAGCGGGGGGAACAATGAGCAGTTCTTC.

This rearrangement joins TRBV5-1 to TRBJ2-1; 10 bases match TRBD1. Germline V gene data show CDR1 as SGHRS and CDR2 as YFSETQ. The V segment lost 8 bases and the J segment 9 bases; nucleotides outside the gene matches: 11. This CDR3 has 14 amino acids. CDR3: CASVRDRGVGEQFF. DNA of the CDR3: TGCGCCAGTGTCCGGGACAGGGGAGTTGGTGAGCAGTTCTTC.

The CDR3 region has the DNA TGTGCCAGCAGTGAGGGCGGAGGACAGGACACTGAAGCTTTCTTT. Amino acid sequence: CASSEGGGQDTEAFF. The V call is TRBV28, the J call TRBJ1-1; 7 positions agree with TRBD1. In germline, CDR1 is MDHEN, CDR2 SYDVKM. The ends lost 5 bases at V and 3 bases at J; junction bases unmatched: 9. CDR3 length equals 15 residues.

The V gene is TRBV30, the J gene TRBJ2-7; D is ambiguous. The CDR3 covers 11 residues. Trimming left V 1 base short and J 5 bases short, with 6 bases between. Germline assignment: CDR1 GTSNPN and CDR2 SVGIG (reference sequence). This chain's CDR3 is CAWSEGDEQYF. The CDR3 DNA sequence: TGTGCCTGGAGTGAAGGAGACGAGCAGTACTTC.

This chain links TRBV10-3 with TRBJ2-7, with 10 bases lining up with TRBD1. Germline V gene data show CDR1 as ENHRY and CDR2 as SYGVKD. This CDR3 spans 14 amino acids. V shed 6 bases and J 9 bases; nucleotides not matched to a gene: 11. The DNA for the CDR3 is TGTGCCATCAGACCCGGACAGGGGGGTGCGGCGCAGTACTTC. Protein: CAIRPGQGGAAQYF.

This clone was counted only a few times. The chain has TRBV5-6 and TRBJ2-2; D gene uncertain. The CDR3 spans 16 residues. V lost 2 bases to trimming and J lost 2 bases, with 13 bases between them. Germline V gene lookup returns CDR1 SGHDT and CDR2 YYEEEE. The CDR3 nucleotides are TGTGCCAGCAGCTTAGTAGGCCTAGGTAACACCGGGGAGCTGTTTTTT. It yields the protein CASSLVGLGNTGELFF.

The rearrangement links TRBV6-5 to TRBJ1-1; D gene ambiguous. The CDR3 spans 14 residues. Trimming left V 6 bases short and J 8 bases short, with 19 bases between. Germline lookup yields CDR1 MNHEY and CDR2 SVGAGI. CDR3 bases: TGTGCCAGCAGCTACCCAACTGGTAGCGAGGAAGCTTTCTTT. This sequence encodes CASSYPTGSEEAFF.